Below, 2 T cell receptor beta chains from the same sample are listed, as sequenced in a study of T cell responses to AZD1222 COVID-19 vaccine. The assay was immunoSEQ multiplex PCR, and TCRdb's table has in-frame clones only and misses some. The sample includes 100,000 to 150,000 clones, just under 95% of them seen just once. The sequencing used peripheral blood, collected on day 0 of AZD1222 vaccination. These receptors all stem from an adult in good health.

This chain joins TRBV3-1 (or the pseudogene TRBV3-2) and TRBJ1-4, with TRBD1 as a possible D gene (5 bases). The germline V gene encodes CDR1 LGHDT and CDR2 YNNKEL (reference sequence). V lost 0 bases, J lost 7 bases, and 21 bases lay in between. The CDR3 sequence is 18 residues long. The CDR3 sequence: CASSQDELNEGEGEKLFF. In DNA, the CDR3 is TGTGCCAGCAGCCAAGATGAGTTAAATGAAGGGGAGGGTGAAAAACTGTTTTTT.

In its sample, this clone was seen once. This chain links TRBV7-9 with TRBJ2-1, with TRBD2 matching 7 bases. This CDR3 contains 15 residues. V gave up 3 bases and J gave up 4 bases; unmatched junction bases: 6. Germline loops: CDR1 SEHNR, CDR2 FQNEAQ (reference sequence). CDR3: CASSFSSGQYNEQFF. CDR3 DNA sequence: TGTGCCAGCAGCTTCTCTAGCGGCCAATACAATGAGCAGTTCTTC.